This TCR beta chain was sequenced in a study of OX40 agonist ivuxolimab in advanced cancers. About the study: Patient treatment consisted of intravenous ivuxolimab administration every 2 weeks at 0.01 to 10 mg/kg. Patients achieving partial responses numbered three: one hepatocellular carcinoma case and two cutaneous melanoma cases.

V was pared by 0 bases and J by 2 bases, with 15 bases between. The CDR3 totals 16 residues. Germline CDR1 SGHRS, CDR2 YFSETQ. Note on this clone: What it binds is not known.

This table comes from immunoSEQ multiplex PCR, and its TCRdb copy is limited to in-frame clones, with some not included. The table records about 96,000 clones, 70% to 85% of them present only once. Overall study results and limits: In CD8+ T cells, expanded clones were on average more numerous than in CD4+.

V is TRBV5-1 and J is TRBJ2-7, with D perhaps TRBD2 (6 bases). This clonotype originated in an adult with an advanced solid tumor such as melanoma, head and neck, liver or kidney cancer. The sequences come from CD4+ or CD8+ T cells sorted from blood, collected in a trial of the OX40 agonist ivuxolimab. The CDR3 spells CASSLEEGGGPYEQYF. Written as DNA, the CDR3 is TGCGCCAGCAGCTTGGAGGAGGGTGGGGGACCCTACGAGCAGTACTTC.